The 8 T cell receptor beta chains reported below all come from one sample, sequenced in a study of radiotherapy plus CTLA-4 blockade in lung cancer. Assay: immunoSEQ multiplex PCR; the TCRdb copy retains only in-frame clones and omits some. The table lists around 40,000 clones, approximately 70% of them singletons, with roughly 10% in the top ten. Sequencing used peripheral blood, obtained from a patient treated with radiotherapy plus ipilimumab. Receptors were obtained from a human donor with non-small cell lung cancer who had stable disease on radiotherapy plus ipilimumab.

J is TRBJ2-3 and V is TRBV6-5, with 8 positions matching TRBD1. The CDR3 consists of 14 residues. The trim removed 4 bases at V and 4 bases at J, leaving 4 bases unmatched. Germline CDR1 reads MNHEY; CDR2 reads SVGAGI. The CDR3 spells CASSSGQGADTQYF. The CDR3 DNA is TGTGCCAGCAGTTCCGGACAGGGTGCAGATACGCAGTATTTT.

The J gene is TRBJ1-1, the V gene TRBV5-1, with D possibly matching TRBD1 (5 bases). V was cut by 0 bases and J by 1 base, with 7 bases left in between. Germline-derived CDR1 and CDR2 are SGHRS and YFSETQ. CDR3 length: 14 amino acids. CDR3 region: CASSLGQKNTEAFF. The CDR3 DNA reads TGCGCCAGCAGCTTGGGACAGAAGAACACTGAAGCTTTCTTT.

Details on this clone: The sample carries other DNA sequences with the same CDR3. The J gene is TRBJ1-5, the V gene TRBV6-5; a weak D match, TRBD1 (6 bases). V was pared by 4 bases and J by 0 bases, with 10 bases between. This CDR3 region has 15 residues. CDR1 is MNHEY and CDR2 is SVGAGI in the germline V gene. The CDR3 sequence is CASSSQGYSNQPQHF. In DNA, the CDR3 is TGTGCCAGCAGTTCACAGGGTTATAGCAATCAGCCCCAGCATTTT.

The chain recombines TRBV19 with TRBJ2-5; tentative D call: TRBD2 (5 bases). CDR1 and CDR2 from the germline V gene are LNHDA and SQIVND (reference sequence). The V end was cut by 8 bases, the J end by 0 bases, with 10 bases between. CDR3 length equals 13 residues. CDR3 amino acids: CASGTGYQETQYF. The CDR3 DNA sequence: TGTGCCAGTGGCACGGGGTACCAAGAGACCCAGTACTTC.

This rearrangement joins TRBV7-9 to TRBJ2-3; D unresolved. This CDR3 comprises 11 residues. V was trimmed by 5 bases and J by 6 bases, leaving 6 bases between them. Germline V CDR1 and CDR2: SEHNR, FQNEAQ (reference sequence). CDR3 sequence: CASSESDTQYF. In DNA form, the CDR3 reads TGTGCCAGCAGCGAGTCGGATACGCAGTATTTT. The variable domain in full, with the rest retrieved from reference TRBV7-9 and TRBJ2-3, is DTGVSQNPRHKITKRGQNVTFRCDPISEHNRLYWYRQTLGQGPEFLTYFQNEAQLEKSRLLSDRFSAERPKGSFSTLEIQRTEQGDSAMYLCASSESDTQYFGPGTRLTVL.

This clone was recorded only once. This chain joins TRBV28 and TRBJ1-2, with TRBD1 identical over 8 bases. Germline trimming cut 11 bases from V and 2 bases from J; bases unmatched to any gene: 10. Germline V gene data show CDR1 as MDHEN and CDR2 as SYDVKM. The CDR3 spans 14 residues. The CDR3 loop is CAVHLRQGNYGYTF. The CDR3, as DNA: TGTGCCGTACATTTGAGACAGGGGAACTATGGCTACACCTTC.

CDR3 residues: CAWMQGGRFYGYTF. CDR3 DNA: TGTGCCTGGATGCAGGGAGGCAGATTCTATGGCTACACCTTC. The rearrangement joins TRBV30 to TRBJ1-2, with TRBD1 as a possible D gene (5 bases). Trimming took 4 bases from V and 4 from J, leaving 16 bases between them. Germline loops: CDR1 GTSNPN, CDR2 SVGIG (reference sequence). The CDR3 is 14 amino acids.

This clone was recorded only once. This chain joins TRBV7-6 and TRBJ1-2, with 10 bases lining up with TRBD1. CDR1 SGHVS and CDR2 FNYEAQ come from the germline V gene. The V gene end was trimmed by 5 bases and the J gene end by 5 bases; junction bases not matched to a gene: 8. The CDR3 totals 15 residues. This chain's CDR3 is CASSTTGTGEYGYTF. DNA of the CDR3: TGTGCCAGCAGCACCACCGGGACAGGGGAATATGGCTACACCTTC.